What follows describes a single T cell receptor (beta chain). Its binding antigen is unknown. The input lacks base qualities; no much larger clone sits a single base away. TCR CDR3 regions were amplified from genomic DNA by multiplex PCR using the deep immunoSEQ assay. For each cell subset, the extracted genomic DNA was distributed evenly across all wells of several immunoSEQ 96-well plates, and each plate served as one replicate. For sorted subsets, about 220 ng of genomic DNA, equivalent to some 30,000 T cell genomes, went into each replicate PCR. The purified libraries were quantified using a Qubit 3.0 fluorometer, sized with a Bioanalyzer 2100, and then quantified again using the KAPA Library Quantification kit. Each immunoSEQ 96-well plate was sequenced on its own single-read 150-cycle Illumina NextSeq 550 flow cell. The study's own analysis went as follows. The immunoSEQ output contained only junctional sequences without quality scores, so filtering could not match that applied to full-length reads. To assign V/J genes and CDR3, sequences were annotated against IMGT germline references using PyIR, a Python wrapper for IgBLAST v1.9. Reads were removed for weak V/J assignments (E-value above 1e-6), missing CDR3, stop codons, out-of-frame junctions, or ambiguous translated residues. V3J clonotypes were defined as sequences sharing an identical inferred V gene, J gene, and CDR3 amino acid sequence. Percentage overlap between repertoires was computed as shared unique clonotypes divided by the size of the smaller repertoire. Repertoire richness was assessed with RTK rarefaction, the Chao1 estimator, and Recon v2.1 estimates of unobserved clonotypes. For all TCRbeta clonotypes obtained by the gDNA method from a few donors, generation probabilities were computed with OLGA. Held by TCRdb, this immuneACCESS table contains in-frame sequences only and omits some clones. Under half of the omission traces to an unresolved V gene where checked; the cause of the rest is unknown. The DNA gave D and trimming, while V, J and clone size come from that table. The sample contains about 820,000 clones, nearly 95% of them found a single time. Around 24% of the sample comes from the top ten.

CDR1 WSHSY and CDR2 SAAADI were looked up in the germline V gene. The CDR3 starts with the cysteine, ends with the phenylalanine, and has 16 residues. CDR3 DNA is the only sequence kept; it has 48 bases, read in frame from the first base. Trimming takes 2 bases from V and 1 base from J, and the germline ends sit 15 bases apart. CD8 naive samples were CD45RO-negative cells positively selected for CCR7, giving a CD45RA+CCR7+ population that excluded TemRA cells. The donors were healthy, HIV-negative adults with no recently reported acute infections or vaccinations. Only Caucasian adults living in Nashville, Tennessee, USA were represented among the donors. Blood was obtained by leukapheresis, after which PBMCs were separated by Ficoll-Histopaque density gradient centrifugation and cryopreserved in liquid nitrogen vapor phase. Purity and quantity of every magnetically sorted T cell population were checked by analytical flow cytometry. From each sorted fraction, genomic DNA was isolated and quantified by UV absorbance on a Nanodrop 2000c.

The data were taken from a study of shared clonotypes between healthy human individuals (dated by TCRdb to between 2020 and 2021). Turning to the overall study: The cohort included three men and a couple of women between 18 and 49 years of age. For each donor, CD4 naive and CD4 memory were each run on three plates, CD8 naive on two plates, and CD8 memory on one plate. To estimate repertoire size and how much clonotype sharing occurs between individuals, the study deeply sequenced the blood TCR repertoires of a handful of healthy adults. Different laboratories and diverse techniques were used to prepare libraries and sequence TCR repertoires, to increase sequencing depth and limit assay-specific biases. Leukapheresis yielded between about 0.9 and 9.5 billion PBMCs per donor. On the study overall, not on this receptor specifically: Because the study included a small number of donors, the genetic and exposure-history diversity represented was limited. Sampling was limited to blood, and TCR repertoires in tissue likely differ from TCR repertoires in blood. Pairwise subsampling led to the expectation that sequencing depth would affect the degree of clonotype sharing among donors. Naive subsets generally had larger estimated clonotype richness than memory subsets did. Sharing across a few donors was observed for around 4.8% of naive CD4, 3.5% of naive CD8, 2.3% of memory CD4, and roughly 0.4% of memory CD8 clonotypes. Higher generation probabilities were observed for clonotypes shared by all four sorted-subset donors than for non-shared clonotypes. Even with the large sequencing depth, rarefaction of the sorted-subset datasets indicated that sequencing was incomplete.

This receptor was obtained from a man younger than 45 in good health. The sample taken for sequencing was naive CD8+ T cells sorted from blood. The sample's cell subset or site label, decoded: CD45RA+CCR7+. The chain links TRBV10-2 with TRBJ2-7; matching of 5 bases hints at TRBD1 as the D gene. The CDR3 in this case is CASSEPVGRDSYEQYF. In nucleotide form, the sequence is TGCGCCAGCAGTGAGCCGGTGGGCAGGGATTCCTACGAGCAGTACTTC.